A selection of T cell receptor beta chains follows, all from one sample in a study of blood T cells in healthy people across ages. TCRdb re-analysed the 5' RACE reads in MiXCR, keeping a single row per CDR3 protein. The repertoire holds 780,000 or so distinct CDR3 sequences, with 53% as singletons. Sequenced: blood. These receptor sequences come from a man older than 75 in good health. CDR3s include the opening cysteine and the closing phenylalanine or tryptophan. D genes are given only for firm matches. Clone size is stated in some rows and not others, as once, few, many or a class when expanded.

clone_size d_call j_call v_call cdr3_aa cdr3_nt
NA NA TRBJ1-5 TRBV6-1 CASSEDGSNQPQHF TGTGCCAGCAGTGAAGACGGAAGCAATCAGCCCCAGCATTTT
few NA TRBJ2-7 TRBV29-1 CSVQRPVSYEQYF TGCAGCGTTCAGAGACCGGTCTCCTACGAGCAGTACTTC
NA NA TRBJ1-4 TRBV12-5 CASGPGEPGEKLFF TGTGCTAGTGGTCCCGGGGAGCCAGGGGAAAAACTGTTTTTT
few NA TRBJ2-3 TRBV2 CASSERSAQYF TGTGCCAGCAGTGAAAGGTCTGCGCAGTATTTT
NA NA TRBJ2-1 TRBV14 CASSRGTAGVVNEQFF TGTGCCAGCAGCCGAGGGACCGCCGGGGTTGTCAATGAGCAGTTCTTC
NA TRBD2 TRBJ2-1 TRBV29-1 CSVLPGLAGNEQFF TGCAGCGTCCTCCCGGGACTAGCCGGGAATGAGCAGTTCTTC
NA TRBD2 TRBJ2-1 TRBV6-5 CATRTSGTYNEQFF TGTGCCACCCGGACTAGCGGGACCTACAATGAGCAGTTCTTC
few NA TRBJ1-5 TRBV6-2/TRBV6-3 CASSRTSNQPQHF TGTGCCAGCAGTAGGACATCTAATCAGCCCCAGCATTTT
NA NA TRBJ1-6 TRBV7-2 CASSLAVGVNSPLHF TGTGCCAGCAGCTTAGCGGTCGGGGTTAATTCACCCCTCCACTTT
NA NA TRBJ2-7 TRBV20-1 CSASVGRKSYEQYF TGCAGTGCTAGTGTGGGGCGCAAATCCTACGAGCAGTACTTC
few TRBD1 TRBJ2-7 TRBV29-1 CSVGTGGIEQYF TGCAGCGTTGGGACAGGGGGAATCGAGCAGTACTTC
NA TRBD2 TRBJ2-2 TRBV10-3 CAISGGLASANTGELFF TGTGCCATCAGTGGGGGACTAGCGAGCGCGAACACCGGGGAGCTGTTTTTT
NA TRBD1 TRBJ1-6 TRBV29-1 CSVRTGGNSPLHF TGCAGCGTTAGGACAGGGGGCAATTCACCCCTCCACTTT
NA NA TRBJ1-1 TRBV2 CAREGENTEAFF TGTGCCAGAGAAGGGGAGAACACTGAAGCTTTCTTT
few TRBD2 TRBJ2-3 TRBV5-1 CASSLGDYRGSYAYF TGCGCCAGCAGCTTGGGGGACTACAGAGGGTCATACGCGTATTTT
NA TRBD2 TRBJ2-7 TRBV5-1 CASSFGNSGRAYEQYF TGCGCCAGCAGCTTCGGGAATAGCGGGAGGGCCTACGAGCAGTACTTC
NA TRBD1 TRBJ2-1 TRBV9 CASSADRVNNEQFF TGTGCCAGCAGCGCGGACAGGGTAAACAATGAGCAGTTCTTC
NA TRBD2 TRBJ2-7 TRBV6-6 CAGSFLTSGSGSYEQYF TGTGCCGGCAGTTTCCTGACTAGCGGGAGTGGTTCCTACGAGCAGTACTTC
few NA TRBJ1-4 TRBV12-3/TRBV12-4 CASSRPATGEKLFF TGTGCCAGCAGTCGTCCAGCTACTGGTGAAAAACTGTTTTTT
few TRBD1 TRBJ2-7 TRBV27 CASRRMAAGTGLETYEQYF TGTGCCAGCAGACGTATGGCCGCCGGGACAGGGTTAGAAACCTACGAGCAGTACTTC
many NA TRBJ2-5 TRBV20-1 CSARVSSSITQYF TGCAGTGCCAGGGTATCTAGTTCCATAACCCAGTACTTC
few NA TRBJ2-7 TRBV2 CASSGGLGLGSYEQYF TGTGCCAGCAGTGGAGGGCTTGGGCTGGGCTCCTACGAGCAGTACTTC
NA TRBD2 TRBJ2-3 TRBV29-1 CSVDGLAGGWAQYF TGCAGCGTCGACGGGCTAGCGGGAGGATGGGCGCAGTATTTT
NA TRBD2 TRBJ2-7 TRBV11-2 CASSFGTRVGGESQYF TGTGCCAGCAGCTTTGGGACTAGAGTAGGCGGCGAGTCCCAGTACTTC
NA TRBD1 TRBJ1-2 TRBV5-1 CASSWLPGTASNYGYTF TGCGCCAGCAGCTGGTTACCCGGGACAGCCTCTAACTATGGCTACACCTTC
once NA TRBJ2-7 TRBV6-5 CASSYSAWSEQYF TGTGCCAGCAGTTACTCCGCGTGGTCCGAGCAGTACTTC
NA NA TRBJ2-2 TRBV5-1 CASSSRDANTGELFF TGCGCCAGCAGCTCTAGGGACGCGAACACCGGGGAGCTGTTTTTT
once TRBD2 TRBJ2-1 TRBV2 CASRPTGTSNNEQFF TGTGCCAGTCGCCCGACCGGGACTAGCAACAATGAGCAGTTCTTC
once NA TRBJ2-1 TRBV5-1 CASRQAYNEQFF TGCGCCAGCAGACAGGCCTACAATGAGCAGTTCTTC
NA NA TRBJ2-5 TRBV19 CASSIGLDSQETQYF TGTGCCAGTAGTATCGGGCTAGACAGCCAAGAGACCCAGTACTTC
once NA TRBJ1-2 TRBV25-1 CASSPGGERGYTF TGTGCCAGCAGCCCGGGGGGGGAGAGGGGCTACACCTTC
few NA TRBJ2-1 TRBV7-8 CASSLEGDYYNEQFF TGTGCCAGCAGCTTAGAAGGTGATTACTACAATGAGCAGTTCTTC